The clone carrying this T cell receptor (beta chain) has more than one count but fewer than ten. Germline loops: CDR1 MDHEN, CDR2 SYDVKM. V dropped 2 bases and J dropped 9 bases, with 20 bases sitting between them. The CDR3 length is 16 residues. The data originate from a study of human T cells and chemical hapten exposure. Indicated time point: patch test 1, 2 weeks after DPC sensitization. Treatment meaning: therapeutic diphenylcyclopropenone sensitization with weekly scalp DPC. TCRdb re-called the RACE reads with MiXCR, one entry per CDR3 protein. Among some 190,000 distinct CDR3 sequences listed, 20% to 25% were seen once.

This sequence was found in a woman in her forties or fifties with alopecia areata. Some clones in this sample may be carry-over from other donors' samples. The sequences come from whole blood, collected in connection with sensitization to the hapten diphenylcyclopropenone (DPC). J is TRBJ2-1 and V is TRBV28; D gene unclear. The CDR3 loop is CASSLNRPFYPGEQFF. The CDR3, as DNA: TGTGCCAGCAGTTTAAACAGACCCTTTTATCCGGGTGAGCAGTTCTTC.